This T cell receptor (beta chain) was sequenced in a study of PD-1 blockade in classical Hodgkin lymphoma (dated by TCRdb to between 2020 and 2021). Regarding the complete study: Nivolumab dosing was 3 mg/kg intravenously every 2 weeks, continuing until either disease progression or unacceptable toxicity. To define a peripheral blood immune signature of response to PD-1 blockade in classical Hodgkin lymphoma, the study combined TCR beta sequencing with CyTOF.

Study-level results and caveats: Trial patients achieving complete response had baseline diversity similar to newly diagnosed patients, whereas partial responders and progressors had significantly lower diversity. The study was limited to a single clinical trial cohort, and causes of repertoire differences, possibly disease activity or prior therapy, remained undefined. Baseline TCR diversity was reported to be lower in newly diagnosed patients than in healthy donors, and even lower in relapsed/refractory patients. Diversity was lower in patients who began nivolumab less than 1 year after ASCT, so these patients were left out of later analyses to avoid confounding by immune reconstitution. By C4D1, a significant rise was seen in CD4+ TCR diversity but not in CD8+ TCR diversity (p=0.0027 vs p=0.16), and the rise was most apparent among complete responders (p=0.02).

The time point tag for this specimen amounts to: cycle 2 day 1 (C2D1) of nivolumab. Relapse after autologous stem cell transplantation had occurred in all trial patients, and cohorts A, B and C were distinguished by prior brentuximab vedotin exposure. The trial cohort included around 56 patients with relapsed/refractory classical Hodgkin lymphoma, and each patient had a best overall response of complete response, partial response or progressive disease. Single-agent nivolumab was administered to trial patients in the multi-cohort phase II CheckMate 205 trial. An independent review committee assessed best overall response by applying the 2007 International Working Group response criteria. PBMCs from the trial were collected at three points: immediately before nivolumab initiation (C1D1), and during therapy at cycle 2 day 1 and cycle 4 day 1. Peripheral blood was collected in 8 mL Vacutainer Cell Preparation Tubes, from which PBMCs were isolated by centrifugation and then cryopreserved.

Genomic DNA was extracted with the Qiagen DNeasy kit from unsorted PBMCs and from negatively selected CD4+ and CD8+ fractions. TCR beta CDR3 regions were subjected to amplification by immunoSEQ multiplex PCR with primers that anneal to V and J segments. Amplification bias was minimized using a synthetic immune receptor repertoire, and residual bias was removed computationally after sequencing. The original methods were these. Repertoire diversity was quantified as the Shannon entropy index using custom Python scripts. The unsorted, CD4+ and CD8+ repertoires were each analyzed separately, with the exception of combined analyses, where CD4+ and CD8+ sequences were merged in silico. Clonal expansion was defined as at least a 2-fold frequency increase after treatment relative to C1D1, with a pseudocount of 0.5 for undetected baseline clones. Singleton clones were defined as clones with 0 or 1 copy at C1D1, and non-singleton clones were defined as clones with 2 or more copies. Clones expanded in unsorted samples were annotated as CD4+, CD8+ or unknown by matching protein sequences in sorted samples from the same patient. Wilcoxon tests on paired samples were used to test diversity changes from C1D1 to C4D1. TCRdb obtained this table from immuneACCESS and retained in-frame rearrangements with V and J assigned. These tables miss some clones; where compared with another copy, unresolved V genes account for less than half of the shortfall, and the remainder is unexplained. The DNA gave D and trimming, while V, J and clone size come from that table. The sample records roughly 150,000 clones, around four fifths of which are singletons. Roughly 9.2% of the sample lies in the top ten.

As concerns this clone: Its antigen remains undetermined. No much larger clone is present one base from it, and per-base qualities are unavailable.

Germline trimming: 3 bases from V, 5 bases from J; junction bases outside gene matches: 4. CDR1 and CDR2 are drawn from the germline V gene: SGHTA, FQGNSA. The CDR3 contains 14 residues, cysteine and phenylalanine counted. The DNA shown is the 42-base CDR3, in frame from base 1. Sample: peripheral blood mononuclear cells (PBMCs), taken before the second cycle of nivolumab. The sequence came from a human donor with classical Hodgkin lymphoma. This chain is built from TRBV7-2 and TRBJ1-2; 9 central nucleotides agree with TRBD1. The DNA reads TGTGCCAGCAGCTTGTCCGGGACAGGGTATGGCTACACCTTC. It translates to CASSLSGTGYGYTF.